These 5 T cell receptor beta chains originate from one sample sequenced in a study of blood T cell repertoires in COVID-19. Assay used: immunoSEQ multiplex PCR; TCRdb lists only in-frame clones, some missing. The sample has about 190,000 clones, 80% seen once. Sequenced: peripheral blood. These TCRs come from a man in his sixties with acute or convalescent COVID-19.

The genes are TRBV28 and TRBJ1-2; unclear D gene. The CDR3 runs 12 residues. V lost 1 base and J 4 bases, leaving 4 bases between the germline ends. Germline V lookup: CDR1 MDHEN, CDR2 SYDVKM. The CDR3 region is CASSLLRYGYTF. CDR3 in DNA: TGTGCCAGCAGTTTATTGCGCTATGGCTACACCTTC.

The genes are TRBV6-1 and TRBJ1-1, with 9 bases matching TRBD1. With 5 bases clipped from V and 4 bases from J, the junction kept 8 bases outside the gene matches. There are 15 residues in the CDR3. The germline V gene has CDR1 MNHNS and CDR2 SASEGT. The CDR3 here is CASSRNRDRATEAFF. DNA for the CDR3: TGTGCCAGCAGTAGAAACCGGGACAGGGCCACTGAAGCTTTCTTT.

This clone has only one observation. The rearrangement links TRBV6-5 to TRBJ1-2, with D perhaps matching TRBD1 (5 bases). CDR3 length: 12 residues. Trimming cost V 10 bases and J 8 bases, with 17 bases left between them. From germline, CDR1 is MNHEY and CDR2 SVGAGI. The CDR3 spells CATDQGGLGYTF. In DNA, the CDR3 is TGTGCCACAGACCAGGGTGGTCTGGGCTACACCTTC.

The chain has TRBV13 and TRBJ2-1; TRBD2 aligns across 15 bases. Per the germline V gene, CDR1 is PRHDT and CDR2 is FYEKMQ (reference sequence). The CDR3 contains 19 residues. The V and J ends lost 5 bases and 1 base, in that order; junction bases with no gene match: 9. CDR3 nucleotide sequence: TGTGCCAGCAGCCTAACGGGACTAGCGGGGGGCTATTCCTACAATGAGCAGTTCTTC. Translating gives CASSLTGLAGGYSYNEQFF. The whole variable domain, filled in from reference TRBV13 and TRBJ2-1, reads AAGVIQSPRHLIKEKRETATLKCYPIPRHDTVYWYQQGPGQDPQFLISFYEKMQSDKGSIPDRFSAQQFSDYHSELNMSSLELGDSALYFCASSLTGLAGGYSYNEQFFGPGTRLTVL.

DNA for the CDR3: TGTGCCAGCATCCAACGGGGAACAGGGGCCGCTGAAGCTTTCTTT. It is translated as CASIQRGTGAAEAFF. The chain joins TRBV6-6 to TRBJ1-1; 7 bases match TRBD1. There are 15 residues in the CDR3. The V gene end was trimmed by 7 bases and the J gene end by 6 bases; junction bases not matched to a gene: 14. Germline CDR1 is MNHNY and CDR2 is SVGAGI (reference sequence).